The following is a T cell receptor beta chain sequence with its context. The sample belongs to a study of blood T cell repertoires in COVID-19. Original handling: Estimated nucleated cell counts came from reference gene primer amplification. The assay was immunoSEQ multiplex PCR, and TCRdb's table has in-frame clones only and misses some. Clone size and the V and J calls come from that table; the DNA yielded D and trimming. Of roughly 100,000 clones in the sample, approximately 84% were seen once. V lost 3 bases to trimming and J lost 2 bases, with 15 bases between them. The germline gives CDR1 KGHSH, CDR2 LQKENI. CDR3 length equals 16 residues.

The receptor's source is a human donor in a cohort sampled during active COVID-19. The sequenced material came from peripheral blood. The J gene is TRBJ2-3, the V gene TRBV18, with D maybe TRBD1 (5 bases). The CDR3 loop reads CASSPRTPTPTDTQYF. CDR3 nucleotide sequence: TGTGCCAGCTCACCGAGGACACCTACCCCCACAGATACGCAGTATTTT.